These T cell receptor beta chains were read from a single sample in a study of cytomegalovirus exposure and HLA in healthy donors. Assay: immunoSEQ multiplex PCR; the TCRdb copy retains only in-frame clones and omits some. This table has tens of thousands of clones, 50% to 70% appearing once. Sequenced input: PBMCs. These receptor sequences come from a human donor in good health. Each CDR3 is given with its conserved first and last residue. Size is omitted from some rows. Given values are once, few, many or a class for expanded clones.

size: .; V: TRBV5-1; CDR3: CASSLGGTGNTGELFF
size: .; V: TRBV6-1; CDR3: CASSLGGISYEQYF
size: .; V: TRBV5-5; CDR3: CASRRDTGTEAFF
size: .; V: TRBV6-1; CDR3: CASSDGTGSHGDEQYF
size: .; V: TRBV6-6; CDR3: CASSEKETQYF
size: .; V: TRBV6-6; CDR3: CASSSAGGGSYEQYF
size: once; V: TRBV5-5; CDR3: CASSQTSGANTGELFF
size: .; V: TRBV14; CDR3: CASSPRTRAYNEQFF
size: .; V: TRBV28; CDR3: CASRPTGTYGTQYF
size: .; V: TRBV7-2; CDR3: CASSLGGGSSYEQYF
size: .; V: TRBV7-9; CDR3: CASSPTTGAELSNQPQHF
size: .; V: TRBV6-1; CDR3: CASSEKAGASNQPQHF
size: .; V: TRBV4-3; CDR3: CASSQVWQGRETQYF
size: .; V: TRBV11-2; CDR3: CASSGNSGGRGEQFF
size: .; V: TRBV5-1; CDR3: CASTEGGTGSYEQYF
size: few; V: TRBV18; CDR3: CASSPTLGQGNYGYTF
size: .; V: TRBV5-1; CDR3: CASSPSDGGFEQYF
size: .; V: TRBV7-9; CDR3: CATRGTGRNSPLHF
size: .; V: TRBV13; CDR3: CASSRQGSTDTQYF
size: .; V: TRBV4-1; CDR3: CASSQGPQVLGGQGAHGYTF
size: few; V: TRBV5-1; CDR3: CASEKPGLPTQYF
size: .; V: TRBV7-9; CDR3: CASSLVDRYSNQPQHF
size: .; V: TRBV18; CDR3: CASSPVGGQSYEQYF
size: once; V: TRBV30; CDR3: CAWSGTVDNSPLHF
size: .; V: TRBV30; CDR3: CAWSFSGVFTGELFF
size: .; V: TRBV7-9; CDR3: CSSSLWGGHRDYGYTF
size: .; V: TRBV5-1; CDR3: CASSLVGTAASGNTIYF
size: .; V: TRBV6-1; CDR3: CASSRQSLNEQYF
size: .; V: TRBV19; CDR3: CASSPTGVNEQFF
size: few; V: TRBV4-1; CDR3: CASSQEAGRNYGYTF
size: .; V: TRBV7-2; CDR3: CASSLGGDRGQPQHF
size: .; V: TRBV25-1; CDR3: CASRPRTGEETQYF
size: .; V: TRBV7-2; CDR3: CASSLSSGGAYEQYF
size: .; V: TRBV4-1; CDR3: CASSQEYRANYGYTF
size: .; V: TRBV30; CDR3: CAWSRLESTDTQYF
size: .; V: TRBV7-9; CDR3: CASSIVSGTEYEQYF
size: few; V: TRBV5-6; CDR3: CASSFGLNTGANVLTF
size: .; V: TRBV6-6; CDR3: CASRAVVTETQYF
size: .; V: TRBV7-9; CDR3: CASSAGYYEQYF
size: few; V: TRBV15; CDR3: CATSREYSRNEKLFF
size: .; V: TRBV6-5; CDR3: CASIDGAIGELFF
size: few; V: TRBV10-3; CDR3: CAITPGVVSGYTF
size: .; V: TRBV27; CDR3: CASSLRGGATEAFF
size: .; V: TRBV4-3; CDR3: CASSQDRAGSAGNTIYF
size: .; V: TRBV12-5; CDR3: CASGPEETQYF
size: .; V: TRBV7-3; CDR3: CASSLRGGAYNEQFF
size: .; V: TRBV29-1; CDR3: CSASTSGGAVQTQYF
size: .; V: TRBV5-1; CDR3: CASSLGLGEGDTDTQYF
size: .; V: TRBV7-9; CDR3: CASSPPFGGNTDTQYF
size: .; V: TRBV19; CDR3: CASSLLPGGGELFF